Listed here is a single T cell receptor (beta chain). The target antigen is unknown. This record comes from a study of T cell responses to AZD1222 COVID-19 vaccine. Study-level results: Only 5 or 6 AZD1222 recipients were seropositive at baseline.

The length of the CDR3 is 12 residues. CDR1 LGHNA and CDR2 YSLEER come from the germline V gene. V shed 4 bases, J shed 8 bases, and the junction held 3 bases outside the gene matches. Using immunoSEQ multiplex PCR, the repertoire was profiled, and TCRdb retains in-frame clones only, with some absent. The sample lists about 63,000 clones, roughly four fifths occurring once. Sample: peripheral blood, taken 28 days after the second AZD1222 dose. The J gene is TRBJ1-2, the V gene TRBV4-3; 8 bases line up with TRBD1. The clonotype was recovered from an adult who received the AZD1222 COVID-19 vaccine. CDR3: CASSRTGSGYTF. The CDR3 nucleotides are TGCGCCAGCAGCCGGACAGGGTCGGGCTACACCTTC.